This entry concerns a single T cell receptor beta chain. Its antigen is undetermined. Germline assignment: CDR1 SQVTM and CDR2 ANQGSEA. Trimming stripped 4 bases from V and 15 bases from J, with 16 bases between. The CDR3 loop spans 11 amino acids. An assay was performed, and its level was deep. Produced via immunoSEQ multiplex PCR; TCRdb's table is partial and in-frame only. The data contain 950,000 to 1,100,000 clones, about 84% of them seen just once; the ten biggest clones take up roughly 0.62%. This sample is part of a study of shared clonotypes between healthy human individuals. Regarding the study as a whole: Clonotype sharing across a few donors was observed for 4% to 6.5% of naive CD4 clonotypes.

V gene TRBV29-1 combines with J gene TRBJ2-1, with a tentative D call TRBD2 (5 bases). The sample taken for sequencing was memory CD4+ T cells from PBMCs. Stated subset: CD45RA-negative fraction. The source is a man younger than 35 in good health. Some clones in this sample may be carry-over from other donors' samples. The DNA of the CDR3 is TGCAGCGTTGCCCTTGAGCGAGGGCGGTTCTTC. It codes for CSVALERGRFF.